Presented here are 8 T cell receptor beta chains from one specimen sequenced in a study of blood T cell repertoires in COVID-19. The protocol was immunoSEQ multiplex PCR, while the TCRdb copy is restricted to in-frame clones and leaves out a portion. The table has 200,000 to 300,000 clones, about 85% seen once. The sequenced sample was peripheral blood. The receptors shown here come from a man in his sixties who had recovered from COVID-19.

This chain connects TRBV19 to TRBJ1-2; 7 nucleotides line up with TRBD1. V trimming: 5 bases; J trimming: 6 bases; junction bases outside the gene matches: 9. The CDR3 is 14 amino acids. Germline V lookup: CDR1 LNHDA, CDR2 SQIVND (reference sequence). CDR3 sequence: CASSARRQGNGYTF. CDR3 bases: TGTGCCAGTAGTGCCCGCCGACAGGGAAATGGCTACACCTTC.

The rearrangement links TRBV7-3 to TRBJ1-2; TRBD1 matches at 10 bases. With 4 bases clipped from V and 2 bases from J, the junction kept 7 bases outside the gene matches. Germline V gene sequence: CDR1 SGHTA, CDR2 FQGTGA. The CDR3 contains 16 residues. CDR3 in amino acids: CASSSGGTGANYGYTF. In DNA form, the CDR3 reads TGTGCCAGCAGCTCCGGAGGGACAGGGGCGAACTATGGCTACACCTTC.

The chain couples TRBV19 to TRBJ1-1; D unclear. This CDR3 contains 14 residues. Deletions cut 3 bases from V and 1 base from J, with 9 bases between. CDR1 LNHDA and CDR2 SQIVND come from the germline V gene (reference sequence). The CDR3 region is CASSILGGNTEAFF. In DNA form, the CDR3 reads TGTGCCAGTAGTATTCTGGGAGGGAACACTGAAGCTTTCTTT.

The chain uses TRBV30 and TRBJ2-7; 10 bases map to TRBD2. V shed 0 bases, J shed 4 bases, and the junction held 3 bases outside the gene matches. The germline V gene encodes CDR1 GTSNPN and CDR2 SVGIG (reference sequence). CDR3 size: 14 residues. The CDR3 region is CAWSVSGGQYEQYF. CDR3 DNA: TGTGCCTGGAGTGTTAGCGGGGGGCAATACGAGCAGTACTTC.

The chain uses TRBV19 and TRBJ1-5; the D gene is possibly TRBD1 (6 bases). CDR1 and CDR2 from the germline V gene are LNHDA and SQIVND (reference sequence). The CDR3 length is 13 residues. The chain's CDR3 is CGSGEYSNQPQHF. DNA of the CDR3: TGTGGATCAGGGGAATATAGCAATCAGCCCCAGCATTTT.

The chain couples TRBV9 to TRBJ2-3, with a possible D match to TRBD2 (6 bases). The CDR3 has 16 residues. Germline V gene lookup returns CDR1 SGDLS and CDR2 YYNGEE. Trimming left V 1 base short and J 2 bases short, with 14 bases between. CDR3 protein: CASSVWDGGPTDTQYF. CDR3 in DNA: TGTGCCAGCAGCGTATGGGACGGGGGTCCCACAGATACGCAGTATTTT.

This clone was seen more than once but under ten times. The rearrangement joins TRBV7-2 to TRBJ1-2, with a weak D call TRBD1 (6 bases). Looked up from germline, CDR1 is SGHTA and CDR2 is FQGNSA. This CDR3 has 15 amino acids. The ends were cut back, 5 bases at V and 0 bases at J, with 13 bases in the middle. In DNA, the CDR3 is TGTGCCAGCAGCCAAAGGGCAGGGGCTAACTATGGCTACACCTTC. Translated: CASSQRAGANYGYTF.

V gene TRBV29-1 combines with J gene TRBJ1-1, with 7 bases aligning to TRBD1. J was trimmed by 4 bases and V by 5 bases; bases with no gene match: 7. Germline V gene data show CDR1 as SQVTM and CDR2 as ANQGSEA. This CDR3 region has 13 residues. As DNA, the CDR3 is TGCAGCGTTAGGGACAGATTACGCACTGAAGCTTTCTTT. Its translation is CSVRDRLRTEAFF.